Listed below are T cell receptor beta chains from one sample, sequenced in a study of T-cell memory formation after mild COVID-19. TCRdb itself ran the 5' RACE reads through MiXCR, one entry per CDR3 protein. The sample carries about 210,000 distinct CDR3 sequences, about 10% recorded once. Sequencing was performed on PBMCs or a T cell subset sorted from them (not recorded which). All receptors derive from a man younger than 30 who had mild COVID-19 (a few samples of this study predate the infection). Cell type and time point are not known. CDR3s include the opening cysteine and the closing phenylalanine or tryptophan. D genes are given only for firm matches. The listing skips clone size in some rows; elsewhere it reads once, few, many or a size class.

CDR3aa,CDR3nt,d_gene,v_gene,abundance,j_gene
CASSQVGTYWYTGELFF,TGCGCCAGCAGCCAAGTAGGGACTTACTGGTACACCGGGGAGCTGTTTTTT,.,TRBV4-1,.,TRBJ2-2
CASSFGRTTYGYTF,TGTGCCAGCAGCTTCGGCCGGACCACCTATGGCTACACCTTC,.,TRBV7-9,.,TRBJ1-2
CASSLTGQGVQKLFF,TGTGCCAGCAGCTTGACAGGACAGGGGGTCCAAAAACTGTTTTTT,TRBD1,TRBV5-5,many,TRBJ1-4
CASSFQGLSGYTF,TGTGCCAGCAGCTTTCAGGGGCTGTCGGGCTACACCTTC,.,TRBV11-1,few,TRBJ1-2
CASSQDPSWGLRTSGNTIYF,TGCGCCAGCAGCCAAGATCCGAGTTGGGGTCTGCGGACCTCTGGAAACACCATATATTTT,.,TRBV4-3,.,TRBJ1-3
CASSPDSGGGSEQFF,TGCGCCAGCAGCCCAGATAGCGGGGGTGGGAGTGAGCAGTTCTTC,TRBD2,TRBV5-1,.,TRBJ2-1
CSAENRRGGPYEQYF,TGCAGTGCCGAGAACAGGAGAGGGGGTCCCTACGAGCAGTACTTC,.,TRBV20-1,.,TRBJ2-7
CASSYAANYGYTF,TGTGCCAGCAGTTACGCAGCTAACTATGGCTACACCTTC,.,TRBV6-2/TRBV6-3,.,TRBJ1-2
CSVVTGGKYEQYF,TGCAGCGTTGTAACAGGGGGCAAATACGAGCAGTACTTC,TRBD1,TRBV29-1,.,TRBJ2-7
CASSSDLRGGTEAFF,TGCGCCAGCAGCTCCGACCTCAGGGGTGGCACTGAAGCTTTCTTT,.,TRBV5-1,few,TRBJ1-1
CASTEQGAVSGNTIYF,TGTGCCAGCACCGAACAGGGGGCCGTCTCTGGAAACACCATATATTTT,TRBD1,TRBV7-8,few,TRBJ1-3
CASSFRGLTYNEQFF,TGCGCCAGCAGCTTCAGGGGGCTAACCTACAATGAGCAGTTCTTC,TRBD1,TRBV5-1,.,TRBJ2-1
CASSPAAAHGYTF,TGTGCCAGCAGTCCAGCAGCCGCCCATGGCTACACCTTC,.,TRBV6-6,.,TRBJ1-2
CASSPRRTSGDSYNEQFF,TGTGCCAGCAGCCCACGTCGGACTAGCGGGGACTCCTACAATGAGCAGTTCTTC,TRBD2,TRBV9,.,TRBJ2-1
CASSKYNEQFF,TGTGCCAGCAGCAAATACAATGAGCAGTTCTTC,.,TRBV6-5,few,TRBJ2-1
CASSQSGNTALGDTQYF,TGCGCCAGCAGCCAGAGCGGGAACACGGCTTTAGGAGATACGCAGTATTTT,TRBD2,TRBV4-1,many,TRBJ2-3
CASSLQGQPQHF,TGTGCCAGCAGCCTTCAGGGTCAGCCCCAGCATTTT,.,TRBV28,many,TRBJ1-5
CASVRDRSNGYTF,TGTGCCAGCGTCCGGGACAGGTCTAACGGCTACACCTTC,TRBD1,TRBV7-3,few,TRBJ1-2
CASSEWRVGETQYF,TGTGCCAGCAGTGAGTGGCGGGTAGGGGAGACCCAGTACTTC,.,TRBV25-1,.,TRBJ2-5
CASSLHSSSSTDTQYF,TGTGCCAGCAGCCTCCACAGTAGCTCTAGCACAGATACGCAGTATTTT,.,TRBV7-2,many,TRBJ2-3
CASSSGGGYTF,TGTGCCAGCAGCAGTGGGGGTGGCTACACCTTC,.,TRBV7-3,few,TRBJ1-2
CASSLEVSFSDTQYF,TGCGCCAGCAGCTTGGAAGTCAGCTTTTCAGATACGCAGTATTTT,.,TRBV5-1,.,TRBJ2-3
CATSDPHRGTGELFF,TGTGCCACCAGTGATCCCCACCGGGGTACCGGGGAGCTGTTTTTT,.,TRBV24-1,.,TRBJ2-2
CASSFDRGNNYEQYF,TGTGCCAGCAGCTTTGACCGGGGGAATAATTACGAGCAGTACTTC,.,TRBV7-2,few,TRBJ2-7